The clone carrying this T cell receptor (beta chain) was observed at least ten times. Its antigen remains unknown. The data originate from a study of shared clonotypes between healthy human individuals. The study's findings and limits: Sampling was confined to blood; repertoires within tissues likely differ.

Repertoires were generated with immunoSEQ multiplex PCR, while TCRdb's copy carries only in-frame clones and drops some. The sample has about 1.1 million clones, 70% to 85% seen once. V gave up 6 bases and J gave up 0 bases, with 12 bases separating them. This CDR3 has 14 amino acids. Germline V gene lookup returns CDR1 ENHRY and CDR2 SYGVKD. This chain uses TRBV10-3 with TRBJ2-7; a possible D gene is TRBD1 (6 bases). The receptor was derived from a man aged 18 to 30 in good health. Some clones in this sample may be carry-over from other donors' samples. The sequenced sample consisted of memory CD4+ T cells from PBMCs. The subset here: CD45RA-negative fraction. The CDR3 sequence: CAISWDTNSYEQYF. The CDR3 DNA is TGTGCCATCAGCTGGGACACCAACTCCTACGAGCAGTACTTC.